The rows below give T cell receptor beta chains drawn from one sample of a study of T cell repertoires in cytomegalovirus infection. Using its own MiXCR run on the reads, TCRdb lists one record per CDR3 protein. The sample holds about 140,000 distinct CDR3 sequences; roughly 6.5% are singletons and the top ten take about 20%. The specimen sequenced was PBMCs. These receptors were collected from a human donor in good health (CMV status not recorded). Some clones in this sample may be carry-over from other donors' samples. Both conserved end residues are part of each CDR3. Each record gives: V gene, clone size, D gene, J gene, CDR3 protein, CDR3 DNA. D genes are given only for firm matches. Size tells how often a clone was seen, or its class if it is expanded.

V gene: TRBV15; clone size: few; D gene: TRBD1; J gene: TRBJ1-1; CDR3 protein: CATSRDPQGSTEAFF; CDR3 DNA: TGTGCCACCAGCAGAGACCCACAGGGGTCCACTGAAGCTTTCTTT
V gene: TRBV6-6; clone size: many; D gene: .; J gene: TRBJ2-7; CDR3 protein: CASTKTRLSPYEQYF; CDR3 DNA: TGTGCCAGCACTAAGACCCGTCTGTCTCCCTACGAGCAGTACTTC
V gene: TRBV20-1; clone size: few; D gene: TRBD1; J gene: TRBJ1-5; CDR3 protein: CSASDRQGANQPQHF; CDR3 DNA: TGCAGTGCTAGTGATCGACAGGGCGCGAATCAGCCCCAGCATTTT
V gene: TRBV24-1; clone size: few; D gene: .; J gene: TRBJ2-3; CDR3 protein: CATSDRRASTDTQYF; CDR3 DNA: TGTGCCACCAGTGATAGAAGGGCCAGCACAGATACGCAGTATTTT
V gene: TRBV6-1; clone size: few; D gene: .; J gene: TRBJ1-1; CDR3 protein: CASREEGVRAEAFF; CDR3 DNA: TGTGCCAGCAGGGAGGAGGGGGTCCGGGCTGAAGCTTTCTTT
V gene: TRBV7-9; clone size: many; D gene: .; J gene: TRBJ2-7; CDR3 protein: CASSPDTKPYEQYF; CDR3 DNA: TGTGCCAGCAGCCCGGACACTAAACCCTACGAGCAGTACTTC
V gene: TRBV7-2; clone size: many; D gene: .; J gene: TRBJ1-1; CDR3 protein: CASSQLRAGKAFF; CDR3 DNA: TGTGCCAGCAGCCAGCTTCGGGCGGGTAAAGCTTTCTTT
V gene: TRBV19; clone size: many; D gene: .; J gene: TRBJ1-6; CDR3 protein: CASSGMQAAENSPLHF; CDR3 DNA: TGTGCCAGTAGTGGGATGCAGGCGGCCGAGAATTCACCCCTCCACTTT
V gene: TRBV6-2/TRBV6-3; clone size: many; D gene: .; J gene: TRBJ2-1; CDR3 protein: CASSYESYNEQFF; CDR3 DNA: TGTGCCAGCAGTTATGAGAGCTACAATGAGCAGTTCTTC
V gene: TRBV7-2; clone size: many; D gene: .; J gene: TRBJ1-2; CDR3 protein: CASSGGDGYGYTF; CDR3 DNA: TGTGCCAGCAGCGGGGGAGACGGCTATGGCTACACCTTC